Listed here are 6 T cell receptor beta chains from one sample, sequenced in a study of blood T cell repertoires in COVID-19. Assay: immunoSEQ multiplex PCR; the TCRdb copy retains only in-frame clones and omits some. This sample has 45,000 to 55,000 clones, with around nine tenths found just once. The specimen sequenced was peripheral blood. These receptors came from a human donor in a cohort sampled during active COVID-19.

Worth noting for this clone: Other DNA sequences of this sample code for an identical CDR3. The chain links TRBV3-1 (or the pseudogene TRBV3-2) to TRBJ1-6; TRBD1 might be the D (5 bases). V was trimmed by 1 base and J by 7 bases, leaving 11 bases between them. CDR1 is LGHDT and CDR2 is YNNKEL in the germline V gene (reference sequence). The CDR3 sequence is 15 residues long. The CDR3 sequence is CASSQGGGGNSPLHF. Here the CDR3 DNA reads TGTGCCAGCAGCCAAGGCGGGGGTGGGAATTCACCCCTCCACTTT.

The CDR3: CASSVTGLTTDTQYF. The CDR3 bases are TGTGCCAGCAGCGTCACGGGACTCACCACAGATACGCAGTATTTT. The rearrangement joins TRBV7-2 to TRBJ2-3; D may be TRBD2 (6 bases). V shed 5 bases and J shed 2 bases, with 14 bases lying between them. CDR1 is SGHTA, CDR2 FQGNSA, per germline. This CDR3 comprises 15 residues.

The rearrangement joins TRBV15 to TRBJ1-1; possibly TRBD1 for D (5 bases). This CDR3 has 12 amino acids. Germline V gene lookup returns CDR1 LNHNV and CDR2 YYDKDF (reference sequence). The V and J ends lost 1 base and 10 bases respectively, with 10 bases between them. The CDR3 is CATSRVGLGAFF. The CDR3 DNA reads TGTGCCACCAGCAGAGTGGGACTTGGAGCTTTCTTT.

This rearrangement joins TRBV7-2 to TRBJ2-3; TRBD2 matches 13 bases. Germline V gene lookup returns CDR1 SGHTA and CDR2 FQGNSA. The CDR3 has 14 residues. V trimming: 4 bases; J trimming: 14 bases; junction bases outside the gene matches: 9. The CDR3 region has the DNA TGTGCCAGCAGCTCGGGACTAGCGGGGACTCCCCCGTATTTT. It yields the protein CASSSGLAGTPPYF.

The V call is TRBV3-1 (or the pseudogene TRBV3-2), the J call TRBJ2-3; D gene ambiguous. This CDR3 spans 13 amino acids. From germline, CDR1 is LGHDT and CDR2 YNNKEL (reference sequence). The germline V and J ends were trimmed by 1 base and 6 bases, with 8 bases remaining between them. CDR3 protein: CASSQGSRDTQYF. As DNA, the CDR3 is TGTGCCAGCAGCCAAGGGTCTCGGGATACGCAGTATTTT.

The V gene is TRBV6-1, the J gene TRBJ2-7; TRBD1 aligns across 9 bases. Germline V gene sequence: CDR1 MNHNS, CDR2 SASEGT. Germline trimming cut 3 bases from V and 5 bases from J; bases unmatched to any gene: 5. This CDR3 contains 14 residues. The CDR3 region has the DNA TGTGCCAGCAGTGACCGGGACAGGGACGACGAGCAGTACTTC. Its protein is CASSDRDRDDEQYF.